This T cell receptor beta chain was profiled in a study of post-analysis software for immune sequencing data. Background on the study: In terms of disease course, relapsing-remitting, secondary progressive and progressive-relapsing multiple sclerosis were included.

Notes on the study in general: Strong same-batch co-clustering of samples appeared with F measure clustering. Normalized Chao1 diversity was significantly lower in multiple sclerosis patients than in controls. About five TRBV segments (TRBV5-6, TRBV5-1 and TRBV20-1 among them) occurred more frequently in patients than in controls.

This clonotype was seen at least ten times. The antigen remains unidentified. Built from TCR beta cDNA, the libraries had unique molecular identifiers in them. Input of roughly 0.9 to 11 million T cells yielded a few hundred thousand cDNA molecules. TCRdb passed the PCR reads through MiXCR, listing each CDR3 protein once. Among about 800,000 distinct CDR3 sequences listed, 30% were seen once. The CDR3 covers 15 residues. Looked up from germline, CDR1 is MNHNS and CDR2 is SASEGT. Trimming at V came to 2 bases and at J to 6 bases, leaving 6 bases not matched to a gene. V usage is TRBV6-1 and J usage is TRBJ2-5; TRBD2 matches 10 bases. The source of this sequence is a girl between 5 and 17 years old with multiple sclerosis. Sequenced: blood. The CDR3 DNA is TGTGCCAGCAGTGAACGGGGTAGCGGGGGGAAGACCCAGTACTTC. Translated, it gives CASSERGSGGKTQYF.